This T cell receptor (beta chain) was observed in a study of CD8+CD57+ T cells in acquired aplastic anemia. Study overall: Sorted cells (CD4+ and CD8+) yielded DNA amounts that averaged 3.2 ug. Healthy donors yielded about 9.9 million CD4+ cell reads on average.

This clonotype occurred a few times. Both TCR beta VDJ combination and CDR3 sequence profiling were carried out. Genomic DNA was the template for this profiling. TCRdb used MiXCR to reprocess the reads, holding one entry per CDR3 protein. Here the sample spans some 190,000 distinct CDR3 sequences, roughly half being singletons. Material: sorted CD4+, CD8+, or CD8+CD57+ T cells (not recorded which) from PBMCs. This receptor was taken from a human donor in good health, serving as a control.

CDR3 region: CASSYGTGEDGNTIYF. Here the CDR3 DNA reads TGTGCCAGCAGTTACGGGACAGGGGAGGACGGAAACACCATATATTTT. The genes are TRBV6-5 and TRBJ1-3; 10 bases align to TRBD1. The V gene end was trimmed by 2 bases and the J gene end by 4 bases; junction bases not matched to a gene: 5. In germline, CDR1 is MNHEY, CDR2 SVGAGI. The CDR3 covers 16 residues.